Listed below are T cell receptor beta chains from one sample, sequenced in a study of beta chain features in type 1 diabetes. Produced via immunoSEQ multiplex PCR; TCRdb's table is partial and in-frame only. Of 300,000 to 450,000 clones listed, about 12% are singletons. The specimen was naive CD4+ T cells from blood. The source of these receptors is a woman in her late teens or twenties with type 1 diabetes. Both conserved end residues are part of each CDR3. The D gene is left open where the match is weak. Only part of the rows carry a size: once, few, many, or a class if the clone is expanded.

j_call	v_call	clone_size	d_call	cdr3_aa	cdr3_nt
TRBJ2-1	TRBV6-6	.	TRBD1	CASSFRQGPDEQFF	TGTGCCAGCAGTTTCCGACAGGGGCCGGATGAGCAGTTCTTC
TRBJ1-1	TRBV7-6	.	TRBD1	CASSLEGGASTEAFF	TGTGCCAGCAGCTTAGAAGGGGGCGCCTCCACTGAAGCTTTCTTT
TRBJ2-7	TRBV5-4	few	.	CASSPGLISYEQYF	TGTGCCAGCAGCCCCGGACTGATCTCCTACGAGCAGTACTTC
TRBJ2-7	TRBV14	.	.	CASSLTGFGPVHF	TGTGCCAGCAGCTTAACAGGGTTCGGGCCGGTGCACTTC
TRBJ2-1	TRBV9	few	.	CARPGQRVDNEQFF	TGTGCCAGGCCGGGACAAAGAGTAGACAATGAGCAGTTCTTC
TRBJ2-1	TRBV5-1	.	TRBD1	CASSLQGQGANEQFF	TGCGCCAGCAGCTTGCAGGGACAGGGGGCCAATGAGCAGTTCTTC
TRBJ1-1	TRBV4-1	few	.	CASSQEGRGTEAFF	TGCGCCAGCAGCCAAGAGGGGCGAGGAACTGAAGCTTTCTTT
TRBJ1-3	TRBV25-1	few	.	CASSDLKLPSGNTIYF	TGTGCCAGCAGTGACCTTAAGCTTCCCTCTGGAAACACCATATATTTT
TRBJ2-2	TRBV5-1	.	.	CASSFTQGHAGELFF	TGCGCCAGCAGCTTTACTCAGGGGCACGCCGGGGAGCTGTTTTTT
TRBJ1-1	TRBV25-1	.	.	CASSSGQMNTEAFF	TGTGCCAGCAGTAGTGGACAAATGAACACTGAAGCTTTCTTT